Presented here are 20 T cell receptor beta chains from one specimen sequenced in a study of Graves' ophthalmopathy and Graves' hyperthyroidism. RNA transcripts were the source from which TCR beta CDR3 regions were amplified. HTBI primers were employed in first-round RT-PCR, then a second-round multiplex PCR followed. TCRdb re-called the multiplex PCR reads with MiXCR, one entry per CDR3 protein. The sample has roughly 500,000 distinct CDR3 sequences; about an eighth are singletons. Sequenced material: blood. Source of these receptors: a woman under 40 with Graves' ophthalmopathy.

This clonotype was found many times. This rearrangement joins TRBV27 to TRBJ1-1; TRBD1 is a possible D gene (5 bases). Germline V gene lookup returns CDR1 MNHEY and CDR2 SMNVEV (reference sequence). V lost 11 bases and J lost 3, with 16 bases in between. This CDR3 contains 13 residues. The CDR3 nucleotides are TGTGCCGCCTGCAACCAGGGAGACACTGAAGCTTTCTTT. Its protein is CAACNQGDTEAFF.

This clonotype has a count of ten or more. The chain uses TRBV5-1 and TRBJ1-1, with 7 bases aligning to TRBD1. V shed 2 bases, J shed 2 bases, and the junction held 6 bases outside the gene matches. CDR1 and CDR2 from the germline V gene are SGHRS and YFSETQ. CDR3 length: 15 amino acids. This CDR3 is CASSFTGAYNTEAFF. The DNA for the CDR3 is TGCGCCAGCAGCTTCACAGGGGCGTATAACACTGAAGCTTTCTTT. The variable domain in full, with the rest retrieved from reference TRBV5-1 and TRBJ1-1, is KAGVTQTPRYLIKTRGQQVTLSCSPISGHRSVSWYQQTPGQGLQFLFEYFSETQRNKGNFPGRFSGRQFSNSRSEMNVSTLELGDSALYLCASSFTGAYNTEAFFGQGTRLTVV.

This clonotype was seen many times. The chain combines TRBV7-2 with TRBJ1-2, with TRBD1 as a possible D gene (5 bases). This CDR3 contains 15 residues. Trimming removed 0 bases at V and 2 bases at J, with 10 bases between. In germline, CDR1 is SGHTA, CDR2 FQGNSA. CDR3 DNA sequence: TGTGCCAGCAGCTTAGCGGGAGGGGACAACTATGGCTACACCTTC. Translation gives CASSLAGGDNYGYTF. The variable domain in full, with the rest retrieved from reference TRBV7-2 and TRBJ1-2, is GAGVSQSPSNKVTEKGKDVELRCDPISGHTALYWYRQSLGQGLEFLIYFQGNSAPDKSGLPSDRFSAERTGGSVSTLTIQRTQQEDSAVYLCASSLAGGDNYGYTFGSGTRLTVV.

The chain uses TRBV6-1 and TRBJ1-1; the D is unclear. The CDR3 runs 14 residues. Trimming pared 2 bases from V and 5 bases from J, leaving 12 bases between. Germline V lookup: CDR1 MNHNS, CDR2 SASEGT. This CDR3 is CASSELGSWTEAFF. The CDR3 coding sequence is TGTGCCAGCAGTGAATTGGGCTCCTGGACTGAAGCTTTCTTT.

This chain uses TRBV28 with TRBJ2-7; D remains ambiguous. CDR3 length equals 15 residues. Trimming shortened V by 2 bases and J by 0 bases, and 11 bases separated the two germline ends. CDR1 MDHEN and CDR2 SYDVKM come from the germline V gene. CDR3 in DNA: TGTGCCAGCAGTTTAACGGATCTGAGCTCCTACGAGCAGTACTTC. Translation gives CASSLTDLSSYEQYF.

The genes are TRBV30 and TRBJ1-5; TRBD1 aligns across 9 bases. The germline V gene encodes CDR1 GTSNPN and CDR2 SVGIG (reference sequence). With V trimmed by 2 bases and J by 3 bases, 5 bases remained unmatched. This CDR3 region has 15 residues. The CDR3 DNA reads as TGTGCCTGGAGTTCGGGACAGGGTCTCAATCAGCCCCAGCATTTT. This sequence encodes CAWSSGQGLNQPQHF. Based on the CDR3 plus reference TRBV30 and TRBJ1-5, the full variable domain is SQTIHQWPATLVQPVGSPLSLECTVEGTSNPNLYWYRQAAGRGLQLLFYSVGIGQISSEVPQNLSASRPQDRQFILSSKKLLLSDSGFYLCAWSSGQGLNQPQHFGDGTRLSIL.

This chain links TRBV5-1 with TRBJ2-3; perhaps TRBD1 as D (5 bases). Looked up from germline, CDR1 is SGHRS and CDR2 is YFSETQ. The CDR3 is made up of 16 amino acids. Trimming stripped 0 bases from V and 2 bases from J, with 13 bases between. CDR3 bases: TGCGCCAGCAGCTTGGCCGGACACCTTTTCACAGATACGCAGTATTTT. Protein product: CASSLAGHLFTDTQYF. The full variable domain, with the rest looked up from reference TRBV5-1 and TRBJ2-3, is KAGVTQTPRYLIKTRGQQVTLSCSPISGHRSVSWYQQTPGQGLQFLFEYFSETQRNKGNFPGRFSGRQFSNSRSEMNVSTLELGDSALYLCASSLAGHLFTDTQYFGPGTRLTVL.

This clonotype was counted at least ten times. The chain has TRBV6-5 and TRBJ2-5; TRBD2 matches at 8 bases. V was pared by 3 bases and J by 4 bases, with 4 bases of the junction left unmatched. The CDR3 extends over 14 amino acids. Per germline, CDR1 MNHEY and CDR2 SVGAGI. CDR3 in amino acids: CASSYTSGGETQYF. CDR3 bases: TGTGCCAGCAGTTATACTAGCGGCGGAGAGACCCAGTACTTC.

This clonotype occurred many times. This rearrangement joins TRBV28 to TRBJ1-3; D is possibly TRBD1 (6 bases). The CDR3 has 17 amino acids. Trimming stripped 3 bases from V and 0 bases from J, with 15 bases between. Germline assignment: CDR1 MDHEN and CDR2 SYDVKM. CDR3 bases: TGTGCCAGCAGTTTTGGGGGGGCAGGGCCCTCTGGAAACACCATATATTTT. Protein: CASSFGGAGPSGNTIYF.

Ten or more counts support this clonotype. DNA of the CDR3: TGTGCCAGCAGCTTAACATCGTCGTTCTATGGCTACACCTTC. Amino acids: CASSLTSSFYGYTF. The rearrangement joins TRBV7-9 to TRBJ1-2, with D unclear. The germline V gene has CDR1 SEHNR and CDR2 FQNEAQ (reference sequence). V lost 2 bases, J lost 4 bases, and 11 bases lay in between. The CDR3 consists of 14 residues.

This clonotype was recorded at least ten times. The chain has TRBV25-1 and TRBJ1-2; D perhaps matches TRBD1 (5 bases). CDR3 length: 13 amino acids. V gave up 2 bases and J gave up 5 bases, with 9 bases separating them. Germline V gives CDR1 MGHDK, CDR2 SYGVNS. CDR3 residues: CASSERGGYGYTF. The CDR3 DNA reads TGTGCCAGCAGTGAACGGGGGGGATATGGCTACACCTTC.

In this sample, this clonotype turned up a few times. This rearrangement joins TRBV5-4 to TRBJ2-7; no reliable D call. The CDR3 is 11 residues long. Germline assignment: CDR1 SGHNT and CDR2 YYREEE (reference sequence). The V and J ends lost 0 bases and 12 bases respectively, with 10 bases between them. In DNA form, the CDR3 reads TGTGCCAGCAGCTTGGGGCAGTCCATGTACTTC. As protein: CASSLGQSMYF.

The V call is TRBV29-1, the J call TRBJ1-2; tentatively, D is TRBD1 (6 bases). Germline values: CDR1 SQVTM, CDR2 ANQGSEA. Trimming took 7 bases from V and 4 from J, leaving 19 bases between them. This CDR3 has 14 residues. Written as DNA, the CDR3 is TGCAGCGCTGTCGGGGGGGCTTTCGGCTATGGCTACACCTTC. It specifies CSAVGGAFGYGYTF.

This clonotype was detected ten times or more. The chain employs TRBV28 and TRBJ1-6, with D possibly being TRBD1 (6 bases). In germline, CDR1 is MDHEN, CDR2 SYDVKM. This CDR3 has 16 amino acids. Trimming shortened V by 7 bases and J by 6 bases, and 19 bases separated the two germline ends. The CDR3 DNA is TGTGCCAGCACCGACGTCCGGGGGCACGCTAATTCACCCCTCCACTTT. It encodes CASTDVRGHANSPLHF.

The CDR3 sequence is CASSELAGGAEQFF. In DNA form, the CDR3 reads TGTGCCAGCAGTGAACTAGCGGGAGGGGCTGAGCAGTTCTTC. The rearrangement joins TRBV6-1 to TRBJ2-1, with TRBD2 matching 12 bases. The CDR3 extends over 14 amino acids. V lost 2 bases to trimming and J lost 9 bases; unmatched junction nucleotides: 2. The germline V gene has CDR1 MNHNS and CDR2 SASEGT.

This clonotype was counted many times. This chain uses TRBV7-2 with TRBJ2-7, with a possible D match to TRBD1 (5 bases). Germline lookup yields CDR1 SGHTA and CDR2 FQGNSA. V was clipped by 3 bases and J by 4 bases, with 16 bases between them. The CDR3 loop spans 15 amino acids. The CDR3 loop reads CASSLVGQGQYEQYF. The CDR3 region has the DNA TGTGCCAGCAGCTTGGTCGGGCAGGGCCAATACGAGCAGTACTTC.

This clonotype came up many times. CDR3 sequence: CASSLLDTVNTEAFF. The CDR3 nucleotides read TGCGCCAGCAGCTTGCTCGACACCGTGAACACTGAAGCTTTCTTT. The V and J genes are TRBV5-1 and TRBJ1-1, with D hard to call. Trimming left V 1 base short and J 0 bases short, with 10 bases between. The CDR3 contains 15 residues. In germline, CDR1 is SGHRS, CDR2 YFSETQ.

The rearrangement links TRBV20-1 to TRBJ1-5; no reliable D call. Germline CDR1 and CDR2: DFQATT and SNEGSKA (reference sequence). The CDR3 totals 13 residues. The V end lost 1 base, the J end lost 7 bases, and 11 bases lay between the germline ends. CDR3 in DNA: TGCAGTGCTAGAGGGAGGTATTTGCAGCCCCAGCATTTT. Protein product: CSARGRYLQPQHF.

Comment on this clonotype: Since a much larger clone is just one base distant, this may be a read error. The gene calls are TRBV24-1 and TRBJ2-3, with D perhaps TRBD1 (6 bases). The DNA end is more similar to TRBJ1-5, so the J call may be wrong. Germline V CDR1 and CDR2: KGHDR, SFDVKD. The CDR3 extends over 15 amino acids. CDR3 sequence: CATSDGGGATDTQHF. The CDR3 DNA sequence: TGTGCCACCAGTGACGGCGGGGGGGCAACGGATACGCAGCATTTT.

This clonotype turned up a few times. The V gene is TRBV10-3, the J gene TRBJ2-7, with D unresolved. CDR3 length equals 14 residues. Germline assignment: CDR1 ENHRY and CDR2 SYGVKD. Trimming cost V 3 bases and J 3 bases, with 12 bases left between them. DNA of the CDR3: TGTGCCATCAGTGAAATCGGCAGGAGCTACGAGCAGTACTTC. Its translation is CAISEIGRSYEQYF.